This TCR beta chain was sequenced in a study of T-cell reconstitution after alpha-beta-depleted transplantation in children. This clonotype has ten or more counts. During its preparation, the TCRbeta library received unique molecular identifiers. TCRdb analysed the PCR reads with MiXCR anew, one entry per CDR3 protein. The sample carries some 250,000 distinct CDR3 sequences, about 12% recorded once. Germline V gene sequence: CDR1 MDHEN, CDR2 SYDVKM. Trimming pared 2 bases from V and 1 base from J, leaving 11 bases between. The CDR3 totals 16 residues. The sample consisted of PBMCs from the stem cell graft donor, taken from the stem cell graft. The chain joins TRBV28 to TRBJ1-4; D not resolved. The TCR comes from a human donor who donated a stem cell graft to a child with acute lymphoblastic leukemia. The CDR3: CASSLVIRVTNEKLFF. CDR3 coding DNA: TGTGCCAGCAGTTTAGTAATTAGGGTAACTAATGAAAAACTGTTTTTT.